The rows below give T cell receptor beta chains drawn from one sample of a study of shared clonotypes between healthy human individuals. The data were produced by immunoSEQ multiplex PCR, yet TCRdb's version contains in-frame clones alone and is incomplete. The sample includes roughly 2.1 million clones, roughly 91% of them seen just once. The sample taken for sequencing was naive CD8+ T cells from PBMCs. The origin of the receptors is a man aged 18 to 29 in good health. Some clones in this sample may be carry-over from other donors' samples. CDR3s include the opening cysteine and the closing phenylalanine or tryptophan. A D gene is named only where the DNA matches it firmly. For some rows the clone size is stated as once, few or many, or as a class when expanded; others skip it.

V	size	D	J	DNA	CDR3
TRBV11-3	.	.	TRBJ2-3	TGTGCCAGCAGCGCGGGGCCCTCCCGCACAGATACGCAGTATTTT	CASSAGPSRTDTQYF
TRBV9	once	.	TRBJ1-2	TGTGCCAGCAGCGTAGTGGGGGAGACAGCCGGACTCGGCTCCTATGGCTACACCTTC	CASSVVGETAGLGSYGYTF
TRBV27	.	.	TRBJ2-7	TGTGCCAGCATCCAAGTGATGGGGTCCTCCTACGAGCAGTACTTC	CASIQVMGSSYEQYF
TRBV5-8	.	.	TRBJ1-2	TGTGCCAGCACCCTCCGAAGGGGCCCCTCACACTCCCACTTC	CASTLRRGPSHSHF
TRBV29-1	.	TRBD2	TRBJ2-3	TGCAGCGTTGTTCTAGCGGTAGATACGCAGTATTTT	CSVVLAVDTQYF
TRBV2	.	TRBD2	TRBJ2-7	TGTGCCAGCAGTGAATCCCTAGCGGGAGGTAGTTCCTACGAGCAGTACTTC	CASSESLAGGSSYEQYF
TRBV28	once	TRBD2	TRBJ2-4	TGTGCCAGCAGTACCCGCTCTAGCGGGAGTGACATTCAGTACTTC	CASSTRSSGSDIQYF
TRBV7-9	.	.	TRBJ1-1	TGTGCCAGCAGCTTAGCTGCGGGGGGAGTAACTGAAGCTTTCTTT	CASSLAAGGVTEAFF
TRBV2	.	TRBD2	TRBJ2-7	TGTGCCAGCAGTGCGTCGGGAGGGTGGCCCTACGAGCAGTACTTC	CASSASGGWPYEQYF
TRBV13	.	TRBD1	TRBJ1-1	TGTGCCAGCAGCTTAGGGGACAGGGGCCCGAACACTGAAGCTTTCTTT	CASSLGDRGPNTEAFF
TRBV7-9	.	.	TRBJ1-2	TGTGCCAGCAGCGACGCCAAGTACTTC	CASSDAKYF
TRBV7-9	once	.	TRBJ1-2	TGTGCCAGCAGCTTAGTGGGGCCAGGGAAGTACTATGGCTACACCTTC	CASSLVGPGKYYGYTF
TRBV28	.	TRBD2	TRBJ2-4	TGTGCCAGCAACCTATCTAGCGGGAGGGCCGATGTTCAGATCTTC	CASNLSSGRADVQIF
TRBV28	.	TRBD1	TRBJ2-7	TGTGCCACCCGCCGGGGACAGAGCTCCTACGAGCAGTACTTC	CATRRGQSSYEQYF
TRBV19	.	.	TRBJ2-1	TGTGCCAGTAGTATCTTGTGGTCCCCCCACAATGAGCAGTTCTTC	CASSILWSPHNEQFF
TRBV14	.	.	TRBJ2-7	TGTGCCAGCAGCCGAGCTGTATTCGACGAGCAGTACTTC	CASSRAVFDEQYF
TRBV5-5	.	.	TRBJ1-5	TGTGCCAGCAGCTTGTGGGACAACAATCAGCCCCAGCATTTT	CASSLWDNNQPQHF
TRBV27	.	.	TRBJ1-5	TGTGCCAGCAGTTCTCGGGTAGGCAATCAGCCCCAGCATTTT	CASSSRVGNQPQHF
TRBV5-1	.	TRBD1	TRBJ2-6	TGCGCCAGCAGCTTTCACCTCCTCGGGACAGGGGCTGGCGGGGCCAACGTCCTGACTTTC	CASSFHLLGTGAGGANVLTF
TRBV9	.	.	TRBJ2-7	TGTGCCAGCAGCGACGGGCAGGGCTACGAGCAGTACTTC	CASSDGQGYEQYF
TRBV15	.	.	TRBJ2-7	TGTGCCACCAGCAGAGATACCCAGGGGAGGGACGAGCAGTACTTC	CATSRDTQGRDEQYF
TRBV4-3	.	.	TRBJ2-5	TGCGCCAGCAGCCAGTGGGACACCGGAGGAGAGACCCAGTACTTC	CASSQWDTGGETQYF
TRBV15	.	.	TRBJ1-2	TGTGCCACCAGCAGAGTAATGGGGCTTCCCTCCGACTATGGCTACACCTTC	CATSRVMGLPSDYGYTF
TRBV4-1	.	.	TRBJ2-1	TGCGCCAGCAGCCAAGATGGGGCAGGTCACGTAGAGGACAATGAGCAGTTCTTC	CASSQDGAGHVEDNEQFF
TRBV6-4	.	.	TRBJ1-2	TGTGCCAGCACCCCCGGGCCTTGGGTCCCTGAGCACTATGGCTACACCTTC	CASTPGPWVPEHYGYTF
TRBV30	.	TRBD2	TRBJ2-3	TGTGCCTGGACCCTTCGCGGCGGGAGGGGCCCAGATACGCAGTATTTT	CAWTLRGGRGPDTQYF
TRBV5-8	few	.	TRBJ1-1	TGTGCCAGCAGCTTGGGACGTTACACTGAAGCTTTCTTT	CASSLGRYTEAFF
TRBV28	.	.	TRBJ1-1	TGTGCCAGCAGTTTTACACATCGAGGGAACACTGAAGCTTTCTTT	CASSFTHRGNTEAFF
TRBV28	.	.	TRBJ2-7	TGTGCCAGCAGTTTACCGCCAGGCGAGGTCGAGTACTTC	CASSLPPGEVEYF
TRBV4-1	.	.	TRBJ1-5	TGCGCCAGCAGCCAAGTGGGGGGAACGGGGCAGCCCCAGCATTTT	CASSQVGGTGQPQHF
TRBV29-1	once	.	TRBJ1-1	TGCAGCGCCTGGAGCACTGAAGCTTTCTTT	CSAWSTEAFF
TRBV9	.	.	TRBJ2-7	TGTGCCAGCAGCGGGGACTACAGGGGGTACGAGCAGTACTTC	CASSGDYRGYEQYF
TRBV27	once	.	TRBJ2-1	TGTGCCAGCAGTCCCGCCGGGATAGCGAACCCGAATGAGCAGTTCTTC	CASSPAGIANPNEQFF
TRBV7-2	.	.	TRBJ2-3	TGTGCCAGCAGCTTAGCGGGTATTGGGTTGGCGTCCACAGATACGCAGTATTTT	CASSLAGIGLASTDTQYF
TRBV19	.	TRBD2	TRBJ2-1	TGTGCCAGTAGTATAGCTGCTAGCGGCACTTACAATGAGCAGTTCTTC	CASSIAASGTYNEQFF
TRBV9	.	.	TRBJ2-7	TGTGCCAGTTCTCGAGGGGTGCGCCACGAGCAGTACTTC	CASSRGVRHEQYF
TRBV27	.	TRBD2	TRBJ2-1	TGTGCCAGCAGTCCTCGACTAGCGGGGGGCTACAATGAGCAGTTCTTC	CASSPRLAGGYNEQFF
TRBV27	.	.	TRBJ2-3	TGTGCCAGCAGACCCCGGGACGGCACAGATACGCAGTATTTT	CASRPRDGTDTQYF
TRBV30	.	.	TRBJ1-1	TGTGCCTGGAGGACCACTGAAGCTTTCTTT	CAWRTTEAFF
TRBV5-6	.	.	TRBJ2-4	TGTGCCAGCAGCTCAACAGTACTAGCCAAAAACATTCAGTACTTC	CASSSTVLAKNIQYF
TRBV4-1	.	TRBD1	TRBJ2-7	TGCGCCAGCAGCCTGACCAGGGGGACAGGGACTACCCCGTACACTTACGAGCAGTACTTC	CASSLTRGTGTTPYTYEQYF
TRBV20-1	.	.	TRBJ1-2	TGCAGTGCTGAGCCCGGGGATGGCTACACCTTC	CSAEPGDGYTF
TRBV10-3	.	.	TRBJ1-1	TGTGCCATCAGTGACTCCACTGAAGCTTTCTTT	CAISDSTEAFF
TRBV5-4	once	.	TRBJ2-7	TGTGCCAGCAGCTTACGTGGGAAGGGCGCCGAGCAGTACTTC	CASSLRGKGAEQYF
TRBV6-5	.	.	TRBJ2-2	TGTGCCAGCAGTTCTTCCTGGGGCTTGGACACCGGGGAGCTGTTTTTT	CASSSSWGLDTGELFF
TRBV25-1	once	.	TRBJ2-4	TGTGCCAGCAGCGACTCAGACAGGATGAGGGACATTCAGTACTTC	CASSDSDRMRDIQYF
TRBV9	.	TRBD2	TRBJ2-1	TGTGCCAGCAGCGTATATGGCGGGAGGGCGGATGAGCAGTTCTTC	CASSVYGGRADEQFF
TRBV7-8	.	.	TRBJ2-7	TGTGCCAGCAGCTTCGACGGACGCCTCTCCTACGAGCAGTACTTC	CASSFDGRLSYEQYF
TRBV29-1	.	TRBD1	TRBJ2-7	TGCAGCGTTGAAGAACGGGACAGGAGGTCCTACGAGCAGTACTTC	CSVEERDRRSYEQYF
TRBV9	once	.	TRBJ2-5	TGTGCCAGCAGCGTAGGATATGACAGGACGGGTCGGGAGACCCAGTACTTC	CASSVGYDRTGRETQYF